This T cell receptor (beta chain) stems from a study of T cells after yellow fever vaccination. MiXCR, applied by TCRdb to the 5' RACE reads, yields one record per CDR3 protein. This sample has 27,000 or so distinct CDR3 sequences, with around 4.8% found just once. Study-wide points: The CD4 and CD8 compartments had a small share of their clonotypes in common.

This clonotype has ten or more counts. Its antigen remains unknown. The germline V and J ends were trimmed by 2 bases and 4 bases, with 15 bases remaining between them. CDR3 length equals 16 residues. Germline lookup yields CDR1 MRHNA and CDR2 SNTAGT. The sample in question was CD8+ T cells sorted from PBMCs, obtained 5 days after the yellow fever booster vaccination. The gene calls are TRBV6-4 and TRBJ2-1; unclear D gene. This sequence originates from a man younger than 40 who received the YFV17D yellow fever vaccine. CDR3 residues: CASSDLFSAFYNEQFF. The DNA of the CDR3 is TGTGCCAGCAGTGACCTCTTCTCCGCGTTTTACAATGAGCAGTTCTTC.